Listed here is a single T cell receptor (beta chain). What it binds is unknown. This entry comes from a study of a mutant IDH1 vaccine in newly diagnosed glioma. The protocol was immunoSEQ multiplex PCR, while the TCRdb copy is restricted to in-frame clones and leaves out a portion. The table includes roughly 39,000 clones, more than 75% detected once. Time point here: week 5, during vaccination. The investigators gave 300 ug of mutant IDH1 20-mer peptide in each vaccine dose, together with topical imiquimod. This clonotype was sampled from a man aged 35 to 55 with glioma. Sequencing used PBMCs, obtained from a glioma patient whose treatment included an IDH1 peptide vaccine.

The CDR3 spells CASSDEGSGYGYTF. Here the CDR3 DNA reads TGTGCCAGCAGTGATGAGGGCTCCGGCTATGGCTACACCTTC. This rearrangement joins TRBV6-1 to TRBJ1-2; no firm D call. CDR3 length: 14 amino acids. Germline lookup yields CDR1 MNHNS and CDR2 SASEGT. Trimming stripped 3 bases from V and 4 bases from J, with 12 bases between.